This passage covers 32 T cell receptor beta chains from one sample sequenced in a study of T cell responses to AZD1222 COVID-19 vaccine. Assay used: immunoSEQ multiplex PCR; TCRdb lists only in-frame clones, some missing. The sample holds under 150,000 clones, around 86% seen once. The specimen was peripheral blood, collected on day 0 of MenACWY control vaccination. Receptor source: an adult in good health.

This clone was counted a single time. V usage is TRBV5-6 and J usage is TRBJ1-2; TRBD1 matches 8 bases. The V gene's germline CDR1 is SGHDT and CDR2 YYEEEE. Trimming removed 5 bases from V and 6 bases from J; junction bases left unmatched: 6. CDR3 length: 13 amino acids. In DNA form, the CDR3 reads TGTGCCAGCAGTCGGACAGGGTTCCATGGCTACACCTTC. Its protein product is CASSRTGFHGYTF.

The table lists this clone with a count of one. This chain connects TRBV24-1 to TRBJ1-2; a weak D match, TRBD1 (6 bases). The V end was cut by 3 bases, the J end by 6 bases, with 16 bases between. The germline V gene encodes CDR1 KGHDR and CDR2 SFDVKD. The CDR3 totals 15 residues. CDR3 amino acids: CATSDPATGWDGYTF. DNA of the CDR3: TGTGCCACCAGTGATCCCGCCACAGGGTGGGATGGCTACACCTTC.

The chain links TRBV4-2 to TRBJ1-1; the D gene is possibly TRBD1 (6 bases). V was trimmed by 0 bases and J by 4 bases, leaving 15 bases between them. This CDR3 comprises 16 residues. CDR1 is LGHNA, CDR2 YNFKEQ, per germline. This CDR3 is CASSQELGAMGTEAFF. Written as DNA, the CDR3 is TGTGCCAGCAGCCAAGAGCTGGGGGCGATGGGCACTGAAGCTTTCTTT.

The chain combines TRBV19 with TRBJ1-2; 8 bases match TRBD1. Trimming cost V 5 bases and J 5 bases; bases outside gene matches: 13. Germline CDR1 is LNHDA and CDR2 is SQIVND (reference sequence). The CDR3 covers 16 residues. The CDR3 spells CASSSLPGTGLYGYTF. CDR3 DNA sequence: TGTGCCAGTAGTTCCCTGCCCGGGACAGGACTTTATGGCTACACCTTC.

This clone came up once. The chain uses TRBV4-2 and TRBJ2-1; 9 nucleotides align to TRBD2. This CDR3 spans 17 amino acids. The V segment lost 3 bases and the J segment 9 bases; nucleotides outside the gene matches: 15. The germline gives CDR1 LGHNA, CDR2 YNFKEQ. The chain's CDR3 is CASSQPGRGAGGGEQFF. DNA of the CDR3: TGTGCCAGCAGCCAGCCGGGCAGAGGAGCGGGGGGAGGTGAGCAGTTCTTC.

The J gene is TRBJ1-2, the V gene TRBV3-1 (or the pseudogene TRBV3-2); D is possibly TRBD1 (5 bases). Germline CDR1 is LGHDT and CDR2 is YNNKEL (reference sequence). Trimming took off 6 bases at V and 10 bases at J, with 12 bases between the two ends. This CDR3 contains 11 residues. This CDR3 reads CASSGSGDYTF. CDR3 DNA: TGTGCCAGCAGTGGCTCGGGGGACTACACCTTC.

In the case of this clone: Within the sample, other DNA sequences also encode this same CDR3. The V gene is TRBV7-3, the J gene TRBJ2-1; 8 bases match TRBD2. The V gene's germline CDR1 is SGHTA and CDR2 FQGTGA. The CDR3 is made up of 15 amino acids. V lost 4 bases and J lost 2; bases outside the gene matches: 4. The CDR3 loop reads CASSSRGGAYNEQFF. The CDR3 nucleotides are TGTGCCAGCAGCTCCCGGGGGGGAGCCTACAATGAGCAGTTCTTC. Complete variable domain (other parts from reference TRBV7-3 and TRBJ2-1): GAGVSQTPSNKVTEKGKYVELRCDPISGHTALYWYRQSLGQGPEFLIYFQGTGAADDSGLPNDRFFAVRPEGSVSTLKIQRTERGDSAVYLCASSSRGGAYNEQFFGPGTRLTVL.

This chain joins TRBV6-5 and TRBJ1-6; D remains ambiguous. Trimming pared 2 bases from V and 9 bases from J, leaving 14 bases between. The CDR3 is 15 amino acids. Germline V CDR1 and CDR2: MNHEY, SVGAGI. The CDR3 loop reads CASSYMGSPGSPLHF. In DNA, the CDR3 is TGTGCCAGCAGTTACATGGGCTCCCCGGGTTCACCCCTCCACTTT.

V usage is TRBV19 and J usage is TRBJ1-6, with 7 bases aligning to TRBD1. V trimming: 3 bases; J trimming: 8 bases; junction bases outside the gene matches: 7. Germline V CDR1 and CDR2: LNHDA, SQIVND (reference sequence). The CDR3 has 15 amino acids. CDR3: CASSMWTGEYSPLHF. The CDR3, as DNA: TGTGCCAGTAGTATGTGGACAGGAGAGTATTCACCCCTCCACTTT. The variable domain in full, with the rest retrieved from reference TRBV19 and TRBJ1-6, is DGGITQSPKYLFRKEGQNVTLSCEQNLNHDAMYWYRQDPGQGLRLIYYSQIVNDFQKGDIAEGYSVSREKKESFPLTVTSAQKNPTAFYLCASSMWTGEYSPLHFGNGTRLTVT.

V is TRBV6-6 and J is TRBJ1-1, with 9 nucleotides matching TRBD1. Germline loops: CDR1 MNHNY, CDR2 SVGAGI (reference sequence). The CDR3 is 15 residues long. The ends lost 0 bases at V and 1 base at J; junction bases unmatched: 0. This chain's CDR3 is CASSYSGQGNTEAFF. The CDR3 DNA follows: TGTGCCAGCAGTTACTCGGGACAGGGGAACACTGAAGCTTTCTTT.

The chain is built from TRBV6-1 and TRBJ1-6; D gene ambiguous. V was pared by 1 base and J by 1 base, with 8 bases between. The CDR3 runs 16 residues. CDR1 and CDR2 (germline): MNHNS, SASEGT. The CDR3, as DNA: TGTGCCAGCAGTGAAGATGTGATATCCTATAATTCACCCCTCCACTTT. This codes for CASSEDVISYNSPLHF.

The J gene is TRBJ2-2, the V gene TRBV7-2; perhaps TRBD2 as D (5 bases). Germline CDR1 reads SGHTA; CDR2 reads FQGNSA. The germline V and J ends were trimmed by 5 bases and 4 bases, with 11 bases remaining between them. This CDR3 region has 14 residues. CDR3 coding DNA: TGTGCCAGCAGCCGGACTCTGTCCACCGGGGAGCTGTTTTTT. Residues: CASSRTLSTGELFF.

The gene calls are TRBV18 and TRBJ2-1; D may correspond to TRBD1 or TRBD2 (6 bases each). This CDR3 has 15 residues. From germline, CDR1 is KGHSH and CDR2 LQKENI. V dropped 6 bases and J dropped 8 bases, with 20 bases sitting between them. The CDR3 spells CASSPRGRGADEQFF. In DNA form, the CDR3 reads TGTGCCAGCTCGCCTCGGGGAAGGGGGGCGGATGAGCAGTTCTTC.

This rearrangement joins TRBV6-9 to TRBJ1-5, with a tentative D call TRBD1 (5 bases). Trimming left V 6 bases short and J 7 bases short, with 16 bases between. The CDR3 loop spans 14 amino acids. Germline loops: CDR1 MNHGY, CDR2 SVAAGI. The CDR3 spells CASRLTGGWQPQHF. The CDR3 coding sequence is TGTGCCAGCAGACTTACGGGGGGATGGCAGCCCCAGCATTTT.

V usage is TRBV2 and J usage is TRBJ2-1; maybe TRBD2 (7 bases). Trimming left V 0 bases short and J 12 bases short, with 12 bases between. The V gene's germline CDR1 is SNHLY and CDR2 FYNNEI. The CDR3 covers 13 residues. As DNA, the CDR3 is TGTGCCAGCAGTGAAGCGCGGGGGCCCGGGCAGTTCTTC. This encodes CASSEARGPGQFF.

This clone was seen a single time. V and J are TRBV4-1 and TRBJ2-1, with 7 bases that match TRBD1. Germline V CDR1 and CDR2: MGHRA, YSYEKL. Trimming at V came to 4 bases and at J to 5 bases, leaving 11 bases not matched to a gene. CDR3 length: 16 residues. The CDR3, as DNA: TGCGCCAGCAGCCCCGTGAACCGGGACAGAAACAATGAGCAGTTCTTC. As protein: CASSPVNRDRNNEQFF.

The sample holds a few counts of this clone. The chain joins TRBV2 to TRBJ2-7, with D perhaps matching TRBD1 (7 bases). This CDR3 contains 14 residues. Deletions cut 6 bases from V and 2 bases from J, with 14 bases between. Germline CDR1 reads SNHLY; CDR2 reads FYNNEI. CDR3 loop: CASRYQGEAYEQYF. The DNA for the CDR3 is TGTGCCAGCAGATATCAGGGGGAGGCCTACGAGCAGTACTTC.

The gene calls are TRBV27 and TRBJ1-1, with D perhaps matching TRBD1 (5 bases). There are 13 residues in the CDR3. Trimming stripped 7 bases from V and 0 bases from J, with 9 bases between. CDR1 is MNHEY and CDR2 is SMNVEV in the germline V gene (reference sequence). The CDR3 sequence is CASTGHMNTEAFF. The CDR3 DNA reads as TGTGCCAGCACTGGACACATGAACACTGAAGCTTTCTTT.

The rearrangement links TRBV5-4 to TRBJ1-3; perhaps TRBD1 as D (6 bases). The CDR3 spans 15 residues. The germline V gene encodes CDR1 SGHNT and CDR2 YYREEE (reference sequence). V was trimmed by 0 bases and J by 0 bases, leaving 7 bases between them. The CDR3 loop is CASSLEQGSGNTIYF. CDR3 bases: TGTGCCAGCAGCTTGGAACAGGGCTCTGGAAACACCATATATTTT.

This clone was seen a handful of times. The chain combines TRBV12-5 with TRBJ1-5; tentatively, D is TRBD1 (5 bases). Germline CDR1 and CDR2: LGHNT and FRNRAP. Trimming left V 1 base short and J 6 bases short, with 10 bases between. This CDR3 comprises 14 residues. The CDR3 loop reads CASGLGQMIQPQHF. In DNA form, the CDR3 reads TGTGCTAGTGGTTTGGGACAGATGATTCAGCCCCAGCATTTT.

The chain has TRBV5-6 and TRBJ2-5; a possible D gene is TRBD1 (7 bases). CDR1 and CDR2 from the germline V gene are SGHDT and YYEEEE. This CDR3 spans 16 amino acids. The ends were cut back, 5 bases at V and 0 bases at J, with 17 bases in the middle. DNA of the CDR3: TGTGCCAGCAGGGGGGGACAGCGGGTCTACCAAGAGACCCAGTACTTC. Protein: CASRGGQRVYQETQYF.

This sequence joins TRBV28 and TRBJ1-2, with D perhaps TRBD1 (5 bases). The CDR3 totals 14 residues. V shed 10 bases and J shed 6 bases, with 21 bases lying between them. The germline gives CDR1 MDHEN, CDR2 SYDVKM. In DNA, the CDR3 is TGTGCCACCATTCACCCCGGGAGGGGAGATGGCTACACCTTC. Translating it yields CATIHPGRGDGYTF.

The chain couples TRBV7-8 to TRBJ2-2; a possible D gene is TRBD1 (6 bases). Germline V lookup: CDR1 SGHVS, CDR2 FQNEAQ. V was cut by 4 bases and J by 7 bases, with 13 bases left in between. CDR3 size: 14 residues. The DNA of the CDR3 is TGTGCCAGCAGCTCGTGGCGACAGGTCGGGGAGCTGTTTTTT. Translation: CASSSWRQVGELFF.

This sequence joins TRBV7-8 and TRBJ2-4; 9 positions agree with TRBD1. The CDR3 is 19 residues long. The germline V gene has CDR1 SGHVS and CDR2 FQNEAQ. Trimming took 0 bases from V and 3 from J; bases not matched to a gene: 12. The CDR3 DNA is TGTGCCAGCAGCTTAGCGTTTTCAACCACAGGGGGCGTCAAAAACATTCAGTACTTC. Its translation is CASSLAFSTTGGVKNIQYF.

The genes are TRBV28 and TRBJ1-5, with D tentatively TRBD1 (6 bases). Trimming pared 5 bases from V and 10 bases from J, leaving 21 bases between. The CDR3 totals 15 residues. The germline gives CDR1 MDHEN, CDR2 SYDVKM. CDR3 coding DNA: TGTGCCAGCAGTACGAGGACAGACCCAGCCTCACCCCAGCATTTT. It translates to CASSTRTDPASPQHF.

In DNA, the CDR3 is TGTGCCAGCAGCACCAGACAGGGAGAAAATCAGCCCCAGCATTTT. Translated: CASSTRQGENQPQHF. The chain employs TRBV7-8 and TRBJ1-5; 7 nucleotides match TRBD1. The junction had 8 bases not matched to a gene; V was cut back by 5 bases and J by 4 bases. This CDR3 is built from 15 residues. The germline gives CDR1 SGHVS, CDR2 FQNEAQ.

This rearrangement joins TRBV6-1 to TRBJ1-5; perhaps TRBD1 as D (5 bases). Germline V gene sequence: CDR1 MNHNS, CDR2 SASEGT. The V and J ends lost 3 bases and 9 bases respectively, with 9 bases between them. This CDR3 region has 12 residues. This CDR3 is CASSDIDRPQHF. The CDR3, as DNA: TGTGCCAGCAGTGATATCGACAGGCCCCAGCATTTT.

This clone was picked up many times. V gene TRBV5-6 combines with J gene TRBJ1-6; D perhaps matches TRBD1 (5 bases). CDR1 SGHDT and CDR2 YYEEEE come from the germline V gene. The length of the CDR3 is 12 residues. The germline V and J ends were trimmed by 3 bases and 7 bases, with 5 bases remaining between them. CDR3 coding DNA: TGTGCCAGCAGCTGGGGGAATTCACCCCTCCACTTT. Encoded protein: CASSWGNSPLHF.

The chain uses TRBV7-9 and TRBJ1-3, with D uncertain. V lost 5 bases and J lost 1, with 6 bases in between. The length of the CDR3 is 13 residues. In germline, CDR1 is SEHNR, CDR2 FQNEAQ (reference sequence). The CDR3 is CASSGESGNTIYF. The CDR3 nucleotides are TGTGCCAGCAGCGGGGAATCTGGAAACACCATATATTTT.

V gene TRBV20-1 combines with J gene TRBJ1-4; D unresolved. Germline CDR1 is DFQATT and CDR2 is SNEGSKA (reference sequence). This CDR3 has 11 residues. Trimming left V 5 bases short and J 6 bases short, with 7 bases between. DNA of the CDR3: TGCAGTGCTTTAAATCATGAAAAACTGTTTTTT. It is translated as CSALNHEKLFF.

The V call is TRBV5-1, the J call TRBJ1-2; D remains unclear. V lost 3 bases and J 2 bases, leaving 20 bases between the germline ends. The CDR3 spans 17 residues. Germline V gene lookup returns CDR1 SGHRS and CDR2 YFSETQ. CDR3 protein: CASSSVVGPLSNYGYTF. As DNA, the CDR3 is TGCGCCAGCAGCTCGGTGGTAGGGCCGCTGAGCAACTATGGCTACACCTTC.

J is TRBJ1-1 and V is TRBV5-4; possibly TRBD1 for D (6 bases). Germline assignment: CDR1 SGHNT and CDR2 YYREEE (reference sequence). The CDR3 extends over 14 amino acids. V lost 10 bases and J lost 2, with 18 bases in between. CDR3 protein: CAVGGASQNTEAFF. CDR3 sequence (DNA): TGTGCCGTGGGGGGCGCGTCTCAAAACACTGAAGCTTTCTTT.